Listed below are T cell receptor beta chains from one sample, sequenced in a study of glioma-infiltrating T cells after dendritic cell vaccination. The assay was immunoSEQ multiplex PCR, and TCRdb's table has in-frame clones only and misses some. This sample has approximately 84,000 clones; under 90% occur once, and the top ten carry around a sixth. The sample here was blood, taken before dendritic cell vaccination. Receptor source: a human donor with glioblastoma. The CDR3 runs from the conserved cysteine through the conserved F or W. A D gene is named only where the DNA matches it firmly. Clone size is given for some rows only: seen once, a few or many times, or a class if the clone is expanded.

J gene,clone size,V gene,D gene,CDR3 DNA,CDR3 protein
TRBJ2-1,NA,TRBV5-1,NA,TGCGCCAGCAGCAGGACACCCGGAGCGGAGCAGTTCTTC,CASSRTPGAEQFF
TRBJ1-2,once,TRBV29-1,NA,TGCAGCGTTGGGGGGCAGGTGGTTGGCTACACCTTC,CSVGGQVVGYTF
TRBJ2-7,NA,TRBV5-6,TRBD1,TGTGCCAGCAGCACCGACAGGGGCGGCTACGAGCAGTACTTC,CASSTDRGGYEQYF
TRBJ1-4,NA,TRBV19,TRBD1,TGTGCCAGTACTAAGATGGGGGACAGGGGGACCGGGGGTGTGCTGTTTTTT,CASTKMGDRGTGGVLFF
TRBJ2-7,NA,TRBV5-8,NA,TGTGCCAGCAGCTTGGCGAGACTAGTAGACTACGAGCAGTACTTC,CASSLARLVDYEQYF
TRBJ1-4,few,TRBV15,TRBD1,TGTGCCACCAGCAGAGATTATCTGGACAGGGGAGATAATGAAAAACTGTTTTTT,CATSRDYLDRGDNEKLFF
TRBJ1-2,NA,TRBV6-6,NA,TGTGCCAGCAGTTATTATGACCCGACAGATGACGGCTACACCTTC,CASSYYDPTDDGYTF
TRBJ2-1,NA,TRBV7-7,NA,TGTGCCAGCAGCCTGTCAGGGGTCGGTGGTGAGCAGTTCTTC,CASSLSGVGGEQFF
TRBJ2-2,NA,TRBV7-2,TRBD1,TGTGCCAGCAGCTTACAGGGGGCAGGCACCGGGGAGCTGTTTTTT,CASSLQGAGTGELFF
TRBJ2-3,NA,TRBV9,TRBD2,TGTGCCAGCAGCGTAGGGGGAGGGACTTCGACGCAGTATTTT,CASSVGGGTSTQYF
TRBJ1-2,NA,TRBV28,NA,TGTGCCAGCAGTTTAGACGAGCGGCAGTTCGGTGGCTACACCTTC,CASSLDERQFGGYTF
TRBJ2-2,NA,TRBV4-3,NA,TGCGCCAGCAGCCAAGATACAGGGTTCTCCACCGGGGAGCTGTTTTTT,CASSQDTGFSTGELFF
TRBJ2-7,many,TRBV10-2,TRBD2,TGCGCCAGCAGTGTGGGACTAGCCTACGAGCAGTACTTC,CASSVGLAYEQYF
TRBJ2-5,once,TRBV13,TRBD1,TGTGCCAGCAGCAGAGGCGGGACAGGGGACGGTGAGACCCAGTACTTC,CASSRGGTGDGETQYF
TRBJ2-7,NA,TRBV9,TRBD1,TGTGCCAGCAGTCGCAGTACGACAGGGGCCGAGCAGTACTTC,CASSRSTTGAEQYF
TRBJ2-1,NA,TRBV7-8,NA,TGTGCCAGCAGCCCCTCCCGTCATGAGCAGTTCTTC,CASSPSRHEQFF
TRBJ1-2,NA,TRBV9,NA,TGTGCCAGCAGCGTAGAGGAAACCCAGGGCGGCTACACCTTC,CASSVEETQGGYTF
TRBJ2-7,once,TRBV19,TRBD2,TGTGCCAGTAGTATAGGACTAGCGGGAGTTTACGAGCAGTACTTC,CASSIGLAGVYEQYF
TRBJ1-2,NA,TRBV27,NA,TGTGCCAGCAGGATACAGGCTAACTATGGCTACACCTTC,CASRIQANYGYTF